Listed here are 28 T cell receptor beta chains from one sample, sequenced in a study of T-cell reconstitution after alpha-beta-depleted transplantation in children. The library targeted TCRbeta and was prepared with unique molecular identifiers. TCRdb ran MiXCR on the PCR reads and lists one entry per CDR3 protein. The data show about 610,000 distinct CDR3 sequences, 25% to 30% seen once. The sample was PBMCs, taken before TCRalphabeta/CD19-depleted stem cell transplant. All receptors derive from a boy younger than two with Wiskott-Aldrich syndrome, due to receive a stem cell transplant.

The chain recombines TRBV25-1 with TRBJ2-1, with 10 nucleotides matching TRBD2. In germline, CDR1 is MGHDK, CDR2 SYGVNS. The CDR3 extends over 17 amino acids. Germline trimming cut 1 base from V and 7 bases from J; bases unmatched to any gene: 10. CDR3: CASSELGASGRRNEQFF. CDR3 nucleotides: TGTGCCAGCAGTGAATTAGGGGCTAGCGGGAGAAGGAATGAGCAGTTCTTC.

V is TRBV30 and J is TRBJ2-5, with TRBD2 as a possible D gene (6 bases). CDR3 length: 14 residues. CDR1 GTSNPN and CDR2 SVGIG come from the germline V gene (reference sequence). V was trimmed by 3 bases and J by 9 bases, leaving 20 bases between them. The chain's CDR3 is CAWRAGISSSAQYF. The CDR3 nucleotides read TGTGCCTGGAGGGCCGGGATTTCGTCTAGCGCCCAGTACTTC.

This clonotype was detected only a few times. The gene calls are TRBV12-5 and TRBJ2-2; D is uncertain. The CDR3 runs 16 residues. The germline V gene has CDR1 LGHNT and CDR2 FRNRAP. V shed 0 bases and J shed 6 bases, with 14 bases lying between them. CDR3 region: CASGLVVGLFPGELFF. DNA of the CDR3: TGTGCTAGTGGTTTGGTGGTGGGCCTCTTTCCCGGGGAGCTGTTTTTT.

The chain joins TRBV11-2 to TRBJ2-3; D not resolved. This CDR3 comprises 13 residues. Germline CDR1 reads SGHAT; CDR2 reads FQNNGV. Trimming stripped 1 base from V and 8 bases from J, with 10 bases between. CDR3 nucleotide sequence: TGTGCCAGCAGCTTAGGTCGGTGGGGTACGCAGTATTTT. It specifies CASSLGRWGTQYF.

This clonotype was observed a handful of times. The DNA for the CDR3 is TGTGCCAGCAGCTCCTGGTCCCGAAATGAAAAACTGTTTTTT. Protein sequence: CASSSWSRNEKLFF. The V call is TRBV7-9, the J call TRBJ1-4; D gene unclear. The CDR3 consists of 14 residues. Germline V gene data show CDR1 as SEHNR and CDR2 as FQNEAQ (reference sequence). The V and J ends lost 4 bases and 5 bases respectively, with 11 bases between them.

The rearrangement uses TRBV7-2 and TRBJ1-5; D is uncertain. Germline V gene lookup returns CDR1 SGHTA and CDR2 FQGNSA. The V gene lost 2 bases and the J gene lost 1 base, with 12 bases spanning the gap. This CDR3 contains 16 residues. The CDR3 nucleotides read TGTGCCAGCAGCTTACTAGGCCCGCACAGCAATCAGCCCCAGCATTTT. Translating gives CASSLLGPHSNQPQHF.

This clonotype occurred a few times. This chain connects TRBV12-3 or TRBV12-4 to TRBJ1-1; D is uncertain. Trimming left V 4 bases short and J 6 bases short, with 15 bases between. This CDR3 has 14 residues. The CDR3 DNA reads TGTGCCAGCAGTTCGGACCGCCCTCGATCTGAAGCTTTCTTT. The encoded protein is CASSSDRPRSEAFF.

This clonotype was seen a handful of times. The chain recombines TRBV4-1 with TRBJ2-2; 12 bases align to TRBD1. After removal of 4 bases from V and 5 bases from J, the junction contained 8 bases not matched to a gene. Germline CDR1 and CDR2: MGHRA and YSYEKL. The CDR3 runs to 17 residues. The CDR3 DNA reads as TGCGCCAGCAGCCGGAAGGGACAGGGGGCGTTGACCGGGGAGCTGTTTTTT. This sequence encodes CASSRKGQGALTGELFF.

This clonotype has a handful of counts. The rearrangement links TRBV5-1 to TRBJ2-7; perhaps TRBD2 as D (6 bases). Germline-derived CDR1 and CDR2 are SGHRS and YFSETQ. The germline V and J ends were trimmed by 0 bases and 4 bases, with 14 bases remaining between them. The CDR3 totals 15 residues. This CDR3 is CASSLGVGRGYEQYF. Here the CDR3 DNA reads TGCGCCAGCAGCTTGGGGGTCGGGAGAGGGTACGAGCAGTACTTC. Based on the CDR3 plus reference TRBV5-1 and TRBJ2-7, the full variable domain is KAGVTQTPRYLIKTRGQQVTLSCSPISGHRSVSWYQQTPGQGLQFLFEYFSETQRNKGNFPGRFSGRQFSNSRSEMNVSTLELGDSALYLCASSLGVGRGYEQYFGPGTRLTVT.

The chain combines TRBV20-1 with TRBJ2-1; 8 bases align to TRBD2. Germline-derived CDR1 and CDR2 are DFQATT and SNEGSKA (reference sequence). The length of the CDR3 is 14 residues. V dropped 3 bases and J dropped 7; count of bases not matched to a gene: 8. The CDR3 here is CSASSLRGGNEQFF. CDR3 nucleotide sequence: TGCAGTGCTAGCAGCCTCCGGGGGGGGAATGAGCAGTTCTTC.

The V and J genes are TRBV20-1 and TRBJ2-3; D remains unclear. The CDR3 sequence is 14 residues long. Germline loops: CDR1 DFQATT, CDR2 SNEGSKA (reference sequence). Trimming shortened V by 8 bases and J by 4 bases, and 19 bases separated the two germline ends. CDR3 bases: TGCAGTCTATACGACTTTCGGTCGGCAGATACGCAGTATTTT. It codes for CSLYDFRSADTQYF.

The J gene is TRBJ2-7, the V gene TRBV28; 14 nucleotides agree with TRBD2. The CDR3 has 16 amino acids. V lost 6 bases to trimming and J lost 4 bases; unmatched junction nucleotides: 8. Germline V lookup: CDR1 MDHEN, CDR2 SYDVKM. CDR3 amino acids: CASSPPWTSGRYEQYF. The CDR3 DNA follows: TGTGCCAGCAGCCCGCCGTGGACTAGCGGGAGGTACGAGCAGTACTTC.

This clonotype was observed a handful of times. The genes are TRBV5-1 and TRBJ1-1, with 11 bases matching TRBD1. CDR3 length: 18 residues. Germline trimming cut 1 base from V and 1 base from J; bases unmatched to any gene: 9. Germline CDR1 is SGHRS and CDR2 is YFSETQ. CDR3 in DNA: TGCGCCAGCAGCTTGTTGCCGAGTGGACAGGGGGCGAACACTGAAGCTTTCTTT. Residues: CASSLLPSGQGANTEAFF.

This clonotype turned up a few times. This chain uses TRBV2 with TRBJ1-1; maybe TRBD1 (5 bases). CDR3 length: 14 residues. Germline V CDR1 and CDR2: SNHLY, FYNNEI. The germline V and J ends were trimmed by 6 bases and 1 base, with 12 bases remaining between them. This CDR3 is CASSFRVRNTEAFF. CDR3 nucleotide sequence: TGTGCCAGCAGCTTCAGGGTCAGGAACACTGAAGCTTTCTTT.

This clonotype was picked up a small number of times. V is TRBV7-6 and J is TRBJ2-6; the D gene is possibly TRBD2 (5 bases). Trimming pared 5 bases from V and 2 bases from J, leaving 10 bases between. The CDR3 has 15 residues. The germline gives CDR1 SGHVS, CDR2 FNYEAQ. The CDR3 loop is CASSLWEPGANVLTF. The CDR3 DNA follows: TGTGCCAGCAGCCTATGGGAGCCTGGGGCCAACGTCCTGACTTTC.

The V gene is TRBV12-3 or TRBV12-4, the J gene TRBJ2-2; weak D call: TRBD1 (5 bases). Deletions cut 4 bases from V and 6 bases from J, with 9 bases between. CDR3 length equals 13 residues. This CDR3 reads CASSSSGSGELFF. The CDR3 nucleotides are TGTGCCAGCAGTTCGTCAGGGTCCGGGGAGCTGTTTTTT.

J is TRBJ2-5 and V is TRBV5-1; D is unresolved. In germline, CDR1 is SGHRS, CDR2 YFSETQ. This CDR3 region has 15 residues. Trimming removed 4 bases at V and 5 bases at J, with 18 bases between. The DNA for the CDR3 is TGCGCCAGCAGCCTGGAAGGAATGGTCGCGGAGACCCAGTACTTC. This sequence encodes CASSLEGMVAETQYF.

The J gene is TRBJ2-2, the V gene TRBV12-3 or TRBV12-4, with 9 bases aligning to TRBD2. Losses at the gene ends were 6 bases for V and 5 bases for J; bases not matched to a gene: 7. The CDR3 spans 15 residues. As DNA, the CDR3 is TGTGCCAGCAGCCATAGCGGGAGCGAGACCGGGGAGCTGTTTTTT. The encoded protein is CASSHSGSETGELFF.

The CDR3 region has the DNA TGCGCCAGCAGCTTGAAGGGGGAAGCGGAGCTGTTTTTT. Encoded protein: CASSLKGEAELFF. J is TRBJ2-2 and V is TRBV5-1; possible D gene TRBD1, 6 bases. This CDR3 region has 13 residues. CDR1 is SGHRS, CDR2 YFSETQ, per germline. V gave up 1 base and J gave up 10 bases, with 11 bases separating them.

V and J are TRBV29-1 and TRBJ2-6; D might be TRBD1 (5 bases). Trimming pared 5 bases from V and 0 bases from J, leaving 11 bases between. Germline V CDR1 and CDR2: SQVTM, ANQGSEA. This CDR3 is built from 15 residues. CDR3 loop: CSVLGQASGANVLTF. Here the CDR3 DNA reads TGCAGCGTTCTAGGACAAGCCTCTGGGGCCAACGTCCTGACTTTC.

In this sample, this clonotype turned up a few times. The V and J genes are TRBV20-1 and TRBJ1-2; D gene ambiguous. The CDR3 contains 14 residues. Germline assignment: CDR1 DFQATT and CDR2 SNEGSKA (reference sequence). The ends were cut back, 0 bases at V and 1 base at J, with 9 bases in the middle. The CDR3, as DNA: TGCAGTGCTAGAGATAACCGGCTTAACTATGGCTACACCTTC. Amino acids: CSARDNRLNYGYTF.

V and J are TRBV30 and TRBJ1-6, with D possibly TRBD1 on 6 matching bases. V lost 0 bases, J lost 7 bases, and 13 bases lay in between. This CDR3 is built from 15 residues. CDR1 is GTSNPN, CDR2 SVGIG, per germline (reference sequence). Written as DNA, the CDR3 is TGTGCCTGGAGTGTACTAGGGGGGGGGAATTCACCCCTCCACTTT. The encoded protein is CAWSVLGGGNSPLHF.

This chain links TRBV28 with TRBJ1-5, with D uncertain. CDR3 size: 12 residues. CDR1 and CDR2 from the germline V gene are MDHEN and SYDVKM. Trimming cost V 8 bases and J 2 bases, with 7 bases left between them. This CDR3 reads CASLDRNQPQHF. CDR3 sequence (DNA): TGTGCCAGCTTAGATCGCAATCAGCCCCAGCATTTT.

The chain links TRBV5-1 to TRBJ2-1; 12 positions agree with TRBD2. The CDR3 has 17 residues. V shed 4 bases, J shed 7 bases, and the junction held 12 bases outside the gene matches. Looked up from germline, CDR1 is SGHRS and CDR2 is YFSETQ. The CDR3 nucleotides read TGCGCCAGCAGCGTTGGGCTAGCGGGAGGGCCTCCTAATGAGCAGTTCTTC. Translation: CASSVGLAGGPPNEQFF.

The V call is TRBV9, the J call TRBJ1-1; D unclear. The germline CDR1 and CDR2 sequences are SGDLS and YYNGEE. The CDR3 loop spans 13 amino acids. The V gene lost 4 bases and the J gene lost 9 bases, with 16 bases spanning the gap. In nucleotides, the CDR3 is TGTGCCAGCAGCACCCAAGACGGTTCCCAAGCTTTCTTT. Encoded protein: CASSTQDGSQAFF.

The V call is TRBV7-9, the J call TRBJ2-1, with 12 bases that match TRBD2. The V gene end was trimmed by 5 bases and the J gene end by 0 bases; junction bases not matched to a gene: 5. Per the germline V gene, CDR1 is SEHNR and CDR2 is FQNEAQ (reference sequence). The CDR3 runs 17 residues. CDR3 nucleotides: TGTGCCAGCAGCCGCGGGACTAGCGGGCGCTCCTACAATGAGCAGTTCTTC. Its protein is CASSRGTSGRSYNEQFF. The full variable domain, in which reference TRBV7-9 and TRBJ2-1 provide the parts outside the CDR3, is DTGVSQNPRHKITKRGQNVTFRCDPISEHNRLYWYRQTLGQGPEFLTYFQNEAQLEKSRLLSDRFSAERPKGSFSTLEIQRTEQGDSAMYLCASSRGTSGRSYNEQFFGPGTRLTVL.

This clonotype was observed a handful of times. CDR3 sequence reads: CASSLLVGYEQFF. DNA for the CDR3: TGCGCCAGCAGCTTACTTGTGGGCTATGAGCAGTTCTTC. This rearrangement joins TRBV5-1 to TRBJ2-1; no definite D call. Germline V gene sequence: CDR1 SGHRS, CDR2 YFSETQ. This CDR3 is 13 amino acids long. V was cut by 2 bases and J by 8 bases, with 11 bases left in between.

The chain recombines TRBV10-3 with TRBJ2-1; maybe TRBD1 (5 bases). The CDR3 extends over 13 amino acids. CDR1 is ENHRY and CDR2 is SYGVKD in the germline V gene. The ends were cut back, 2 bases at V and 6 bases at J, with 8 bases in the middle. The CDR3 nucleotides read TGTGCCATCAGTGAGGACAGTCGCAATGAGCAGTTCTTC. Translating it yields CAISEDSRNEQFF.